Sequencing of this TCR beta chain was carried out in a study of blood T cell repertoires in COVID-19. Study background: COVID-19 samples, acute and convalescent, were from the United States, Italy and Spain. Sources were T cells, B-cell-depleted T cells, or PBMCs; the material itself was cDNA or gDNA.

In the source study's methods: Estimation of nucleated cell counts was performed using reference gene primer amplification. The repertoire was sequenced with immunoSEQ multiplex PCR; TCRdb's copy has only in-frame clones and lacks some. V, J and clone size reflect that table, while D and trimming were determined from the DNA. The data hold 100,000 to 150,000 clones, with 75% to 90% observed a single time. V lost 4 bases, J lost 3 bases, and 3 bases stayed unmatched. CDR1 SGHDT and CDR2 YYEEEE come from the germline V gene. CDR3 length: 13 amino acids. The TCR originated in a man aged 40-49 years with acute or convalescent COVID-19. The rearrangement uses TRBV5-6 and TRBJ1-1, with 7 bases identical to TRBD1. The sequenced sample consisted of peripheral blood. The CDR3 loop is CASSLDRDTEAFF. The CDR3 nucleotides read TGTGCCAGCAGCCTCGACAGGGACACTGAAGCTTTCTTT.